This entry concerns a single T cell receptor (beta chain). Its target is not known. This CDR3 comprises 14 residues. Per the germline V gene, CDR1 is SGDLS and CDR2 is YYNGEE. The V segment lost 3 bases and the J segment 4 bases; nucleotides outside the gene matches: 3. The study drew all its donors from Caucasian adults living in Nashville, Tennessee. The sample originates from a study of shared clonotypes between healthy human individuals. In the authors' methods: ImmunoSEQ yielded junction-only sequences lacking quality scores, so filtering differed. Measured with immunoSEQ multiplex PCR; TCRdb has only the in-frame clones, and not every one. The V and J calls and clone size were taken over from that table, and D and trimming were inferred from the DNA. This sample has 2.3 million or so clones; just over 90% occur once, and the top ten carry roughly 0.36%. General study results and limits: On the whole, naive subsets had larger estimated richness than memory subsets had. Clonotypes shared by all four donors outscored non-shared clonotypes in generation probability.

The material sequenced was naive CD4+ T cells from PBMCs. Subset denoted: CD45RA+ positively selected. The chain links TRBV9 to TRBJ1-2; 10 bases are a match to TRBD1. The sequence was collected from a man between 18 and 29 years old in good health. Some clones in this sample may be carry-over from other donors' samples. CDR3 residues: CASSATGGGYGYTF. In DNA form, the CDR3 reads TGTGCCAGCAGCGCGACAGGGGGCGGCTATGGCTACACCTTC.